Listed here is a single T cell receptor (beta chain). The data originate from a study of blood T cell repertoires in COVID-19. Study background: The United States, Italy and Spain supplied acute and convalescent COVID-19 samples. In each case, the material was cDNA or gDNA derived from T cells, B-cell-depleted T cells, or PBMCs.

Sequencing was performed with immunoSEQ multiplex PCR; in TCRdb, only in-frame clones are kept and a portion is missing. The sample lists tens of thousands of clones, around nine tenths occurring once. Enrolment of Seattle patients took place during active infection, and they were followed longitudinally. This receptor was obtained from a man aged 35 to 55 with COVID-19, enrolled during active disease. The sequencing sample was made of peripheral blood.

CDR3 amino acids: CASSPHPGGEQYF. As DNA, the CDR3 is TGTGCCAGCAGTCCCCACCCGGGGGGCGAGCAGTACTTC. The chain employs TRBV12-3 or TRBV12-4 and TRBJ2-7, with 7 nucleotides matching TRBD2. This CDR3 has 13 residues. V was clipped by 5 bases and J by 6 bases; unmatched bases: 7.